The present T cell receptor (beta chain) was sequenced within a study of cytomegalovirus exposure and HLA in healthy donors. Primers included in the PCR were 60 Vbeta and 13 Jbeta primers. Here immunoSEQ multiplex PCR was the method, and the copy in TCRdb shows in-frame clones only, minus some. This repertoire includes about 110,000 clones. General study points: When analyzed later, a missense DCLRE1C variant was found to be linked to TCR beta V- and J-gene trimming. The productive fraction for most TCR beta V segments was about 90% or about 30% in an earlier analysis. Listed as cytomegalovirus-associated were 150 to 200 TCR beta chains.

Comments on this clone: Its antigen is not identified.

From germline, CDR1 is SGHNT and CDR2 YYREEE (reference sequence). The CDR3 totals 15 residues. Trimming removed 5 bases from V and 8 bases from J; junction bases left unmatched: 12. The genes are TRBV5-4 and TRBJ1-2, with 10 bases matching TRBD1. Sequencing used PBMCs. The TCR sequence derives from a man between 25 and 39 years old in good health and CMV-seronegative. CDR3 sequence reads: CASSSGTGDVGGYTF. The CDR3 DNA follows: TGTGCCAGCAGTTCCGGGACAGGGGATGTAGGGGGCTACACCTTC.